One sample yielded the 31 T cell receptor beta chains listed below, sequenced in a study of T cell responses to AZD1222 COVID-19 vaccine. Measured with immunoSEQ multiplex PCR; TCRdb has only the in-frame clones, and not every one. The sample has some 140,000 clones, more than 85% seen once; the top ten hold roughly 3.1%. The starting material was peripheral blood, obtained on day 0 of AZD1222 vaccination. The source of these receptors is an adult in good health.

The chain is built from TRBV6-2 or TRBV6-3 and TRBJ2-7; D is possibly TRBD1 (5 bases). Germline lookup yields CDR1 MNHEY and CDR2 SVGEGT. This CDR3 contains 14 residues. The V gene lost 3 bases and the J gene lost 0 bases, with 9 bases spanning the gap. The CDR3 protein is CASSYHRSSYEQYF. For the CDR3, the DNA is TGTGCCAGCAGTTATCACAGGAGCTCCTACGAGCAGTACTTC.

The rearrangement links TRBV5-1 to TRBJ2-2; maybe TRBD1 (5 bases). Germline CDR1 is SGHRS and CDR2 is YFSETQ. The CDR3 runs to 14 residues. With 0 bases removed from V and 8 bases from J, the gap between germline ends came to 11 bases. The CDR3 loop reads CASSLEAGPGELFF. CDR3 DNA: TGCGCCAGCAGCTTGGAGGCAGGGCCTGGGGAGCTGTTTTTT.

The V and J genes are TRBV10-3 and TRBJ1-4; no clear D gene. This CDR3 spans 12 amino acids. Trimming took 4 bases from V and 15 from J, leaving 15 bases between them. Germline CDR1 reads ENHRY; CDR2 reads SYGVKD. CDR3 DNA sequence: TGTGCCATCAGTGGAGGAGGACCAGAGGTGTTTTTT. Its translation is CAISGGGPEVFF.

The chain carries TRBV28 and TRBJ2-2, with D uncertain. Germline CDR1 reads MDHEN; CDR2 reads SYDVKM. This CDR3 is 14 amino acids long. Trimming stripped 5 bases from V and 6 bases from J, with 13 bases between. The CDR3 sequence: CASSLETSAGELFF. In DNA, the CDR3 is TGTGCCAGCAGTCTAGAAACGAGCGCCGGGGAGCTGTTTTTT.

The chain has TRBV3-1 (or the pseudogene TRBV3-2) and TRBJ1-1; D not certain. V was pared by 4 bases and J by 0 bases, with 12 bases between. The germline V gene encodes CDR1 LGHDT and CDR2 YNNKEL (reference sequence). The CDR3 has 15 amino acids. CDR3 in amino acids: CASSPRRLVNTEAFF. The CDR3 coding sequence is TGTGCCAGCAGCCCCCGGAGGCTGGTGAACACTGAAGCTTTCTTT.

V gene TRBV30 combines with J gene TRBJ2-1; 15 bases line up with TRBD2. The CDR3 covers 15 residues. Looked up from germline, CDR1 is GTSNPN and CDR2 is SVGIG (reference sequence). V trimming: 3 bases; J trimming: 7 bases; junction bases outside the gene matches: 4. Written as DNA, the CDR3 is TGTGCCTGGAGGACCGGGACTAGCGGGAGGAATGAGCAGTTCTTC. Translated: CAWRTGTSGRNEQFF.

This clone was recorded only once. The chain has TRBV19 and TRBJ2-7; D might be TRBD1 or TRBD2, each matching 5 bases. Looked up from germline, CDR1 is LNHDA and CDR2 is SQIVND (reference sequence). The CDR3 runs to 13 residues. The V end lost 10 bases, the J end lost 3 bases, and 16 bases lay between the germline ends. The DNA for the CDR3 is TGTGCCACTAAAAGGGACGGAGTCTACGAGCAGTACTTC. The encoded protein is CATKRDGVYEQYF.

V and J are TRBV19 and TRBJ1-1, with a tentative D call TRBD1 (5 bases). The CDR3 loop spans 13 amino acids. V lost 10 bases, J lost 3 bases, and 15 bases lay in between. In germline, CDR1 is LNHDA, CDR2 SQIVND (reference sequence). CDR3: CATASTVDTEAFF. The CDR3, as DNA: TGTGCCACTGCGTCGACAGTAGACACTGAAGCTTTCTTT.

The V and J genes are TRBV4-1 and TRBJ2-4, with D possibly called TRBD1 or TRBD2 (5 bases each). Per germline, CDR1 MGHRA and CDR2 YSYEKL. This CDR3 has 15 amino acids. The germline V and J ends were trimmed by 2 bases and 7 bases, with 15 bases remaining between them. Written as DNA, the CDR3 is TGCGCCAGCAGCCAAACCGGGGCCCAGCATAACATTCAGTACTTC. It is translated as CASSQTGAQHNIQYF.

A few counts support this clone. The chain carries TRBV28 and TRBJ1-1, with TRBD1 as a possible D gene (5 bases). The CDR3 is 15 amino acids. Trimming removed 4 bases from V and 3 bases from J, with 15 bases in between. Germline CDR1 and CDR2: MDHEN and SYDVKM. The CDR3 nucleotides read TGTGCCAGCAGTTCCTCTACAGGCGGGTACACTGAAGCTTTCTTT. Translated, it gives CASSSSTGGYTEAFF.

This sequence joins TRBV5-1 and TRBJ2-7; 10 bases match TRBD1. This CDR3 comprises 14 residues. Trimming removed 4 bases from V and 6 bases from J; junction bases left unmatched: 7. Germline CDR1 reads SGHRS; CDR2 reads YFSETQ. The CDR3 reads CASSRGTGELEQYF. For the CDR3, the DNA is TGCGCCAGCAGCAGGGGGACAGGGGAGCTCGAGCAGTACTTC.

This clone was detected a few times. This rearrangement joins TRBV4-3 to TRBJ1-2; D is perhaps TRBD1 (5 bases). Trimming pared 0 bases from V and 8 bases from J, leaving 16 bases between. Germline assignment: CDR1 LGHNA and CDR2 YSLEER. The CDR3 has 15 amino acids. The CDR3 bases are TGCGCCAGCAGCCAAGATGGGGGGGTTAGGGGCGGCTACACCTTC. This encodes CASSQDGGVRGGYTF.

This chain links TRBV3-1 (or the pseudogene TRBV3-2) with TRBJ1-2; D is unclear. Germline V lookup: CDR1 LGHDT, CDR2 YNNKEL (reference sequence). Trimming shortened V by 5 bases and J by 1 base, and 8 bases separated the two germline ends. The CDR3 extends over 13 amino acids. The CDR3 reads CASSGPNNYGYTF. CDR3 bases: TGTGCCAGCAGCGGCCCCAATAACTATGGCTACACCTTC.

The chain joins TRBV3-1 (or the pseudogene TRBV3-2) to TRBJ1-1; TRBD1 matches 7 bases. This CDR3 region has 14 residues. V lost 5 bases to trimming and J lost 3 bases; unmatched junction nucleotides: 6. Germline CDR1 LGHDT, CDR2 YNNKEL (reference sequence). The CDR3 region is CASSDSGQHTEAFF. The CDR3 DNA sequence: TGTGCCAGCAGCGACTCGGGACAGCACACTGAAGCTTTCTTT.

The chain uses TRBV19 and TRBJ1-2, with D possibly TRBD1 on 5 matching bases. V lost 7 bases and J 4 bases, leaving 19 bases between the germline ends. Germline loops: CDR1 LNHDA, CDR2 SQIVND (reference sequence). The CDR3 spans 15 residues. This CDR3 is CASTPDRGWGYGYTF. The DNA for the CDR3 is TGTGCCAGTACCCCTGATCGGGGCTGGGGCTATGGCTACACCTTC.

In DNA form, the CDR3 reads TGTGCCACCAGTGAAAGCGGGACTAGCAATGAGCAGTTCTTC. Its translation is CATSESGTSNEQFF. The rearrangement joins TRBV24-1 to TRBJ2-1; 8 nucleotides agree with TRBD2. The J segment lost 6 bases and the V segment lost 4 bases, leaving 4 bases of the junction unmatched. CDR1 and CDR2 from the germline V gene are KGHDR and SFDVKD. The CDR3 length is 14 residues.

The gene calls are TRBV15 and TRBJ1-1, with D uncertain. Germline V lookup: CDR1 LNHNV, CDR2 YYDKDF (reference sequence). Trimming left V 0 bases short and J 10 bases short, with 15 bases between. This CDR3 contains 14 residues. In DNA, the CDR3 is TGTGCCACCAGCAGAGATCGGTTGGGGTCCGGAGCTTTCTTT. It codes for CATSRDRLGSGAFF.

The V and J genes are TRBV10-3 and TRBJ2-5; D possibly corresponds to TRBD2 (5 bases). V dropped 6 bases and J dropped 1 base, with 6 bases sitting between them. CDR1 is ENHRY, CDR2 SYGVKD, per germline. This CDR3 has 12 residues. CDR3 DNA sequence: TGTGCCATCAGGGGAGTCCAAGAGACCCAGTACTTC. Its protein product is CAIRGVQETQYF.

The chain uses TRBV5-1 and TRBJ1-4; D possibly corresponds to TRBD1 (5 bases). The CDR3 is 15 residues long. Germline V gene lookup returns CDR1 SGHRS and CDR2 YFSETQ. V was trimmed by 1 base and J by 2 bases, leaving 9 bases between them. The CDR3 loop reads CASSLLGGTNEKLFF. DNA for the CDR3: TGCGCCAGCAGCTTGTTGGGGGGGACTAATGAAAAACTGTTTTTT.

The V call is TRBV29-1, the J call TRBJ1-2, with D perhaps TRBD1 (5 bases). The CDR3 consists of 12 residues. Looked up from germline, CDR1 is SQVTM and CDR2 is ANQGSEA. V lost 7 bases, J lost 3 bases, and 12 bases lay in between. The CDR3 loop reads CSGAVGDYGYTF. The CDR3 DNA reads TGCAGCGGGGCGGTGGGGGACTATGGCTACACCTTC.

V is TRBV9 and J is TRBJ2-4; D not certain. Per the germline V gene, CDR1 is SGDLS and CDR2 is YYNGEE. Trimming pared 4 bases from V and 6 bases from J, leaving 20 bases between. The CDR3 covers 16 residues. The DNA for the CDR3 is TGTGCCAGCAGCCCCCCGGGTGGGATGGGAACAAACATTCAGTACTTC. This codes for CASSPPGGMGTNIQYF.

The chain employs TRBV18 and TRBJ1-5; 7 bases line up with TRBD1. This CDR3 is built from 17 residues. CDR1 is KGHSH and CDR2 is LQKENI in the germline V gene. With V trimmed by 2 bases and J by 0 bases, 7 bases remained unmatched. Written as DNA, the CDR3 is TGTGCCAGCTCACCAACAACAGGGGTTTTTAGCAATCAGCCCCAGCATTTT. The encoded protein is CASSPTTGVFSNQPQHF.

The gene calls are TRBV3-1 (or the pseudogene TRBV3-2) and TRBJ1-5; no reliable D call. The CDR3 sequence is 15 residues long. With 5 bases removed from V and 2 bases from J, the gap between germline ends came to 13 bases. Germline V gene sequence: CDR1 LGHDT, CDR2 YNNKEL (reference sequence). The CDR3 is CASSDGSNGNQPQHF. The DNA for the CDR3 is TGTGCCAGCAGCGACGGGTCCAACGGCAATCAGCCCCAGCATTTT.

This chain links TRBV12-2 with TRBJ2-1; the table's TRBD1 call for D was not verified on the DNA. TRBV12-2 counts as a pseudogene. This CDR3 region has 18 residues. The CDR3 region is CASRLAVRTGGSYNEQFF. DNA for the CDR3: TGTGCAAGTCGCTTAGCGGTGAGGACAGGGGGCTCCTACAATGAGCAGTTCTTC.

The CDR3, as DNA: TGCGCCAGCAGCTTGGCCCGCAGCTACGAGCAGTACTTC. It encodes CASSLARSYEQYF. V and J are TRBV5-1 and TRBJ2-7; D unclear. Trimming shortened V by 0 bases and J by 3 bases, and 7 bases separated the two germline ends. CDR1 is SGHRS, CDR2 YFSETQ, per germline. The CDR3 contains 13 residues. The entire variable domain, with the rest obtained from reference TRBV5-1 and TRBJ2-7, is as follows: KAGVTQTPRYLIKTRGQQVTLSCSPISGHRSVSWYQQTPGQGLQFLFEYFSETQRNKGNFPGRFSGRQFSNSRSEMNVSTLELGDSALYLCASSLARSYEQYFGPGTRLTVT.

The CDR3 is CASSLSGPLGETQYF. In nucleotides, the CDR3 is TGTGCCAGCAGTTTAAGCGGTCCCTTAGGAGAGACCCAGTACTTC. This chain links TRBV28 with TRBJ2-5, with D possibly matching TRBD2 (5 bases). Looked up from germline, CDR1 is MDHEN and CDR2 is SYDVKM. The length of the CDR3 is 15 residues. The germline V and J ends were trimmed by 2 bases and 4 bases, with 14 bases remaining between them.

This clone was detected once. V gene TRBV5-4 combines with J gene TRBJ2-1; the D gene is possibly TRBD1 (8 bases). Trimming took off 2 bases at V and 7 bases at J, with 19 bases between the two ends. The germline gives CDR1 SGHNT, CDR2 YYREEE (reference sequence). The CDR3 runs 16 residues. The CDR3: CASSLIRGRGGNEQFF. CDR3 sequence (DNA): TGTGCCAGCAGCTTAATCAGGGGGCGCGGGGGAAATGAGCAGTTCTTC.

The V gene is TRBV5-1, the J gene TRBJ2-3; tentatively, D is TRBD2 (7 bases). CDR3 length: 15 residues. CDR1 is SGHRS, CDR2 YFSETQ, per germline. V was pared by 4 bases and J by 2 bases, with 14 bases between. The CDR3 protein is CASSPERGATDTQYF. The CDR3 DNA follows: TGCGCCAGCAGCCCGGAACGGGGGGCCACAGATACGCAGTATTTT.

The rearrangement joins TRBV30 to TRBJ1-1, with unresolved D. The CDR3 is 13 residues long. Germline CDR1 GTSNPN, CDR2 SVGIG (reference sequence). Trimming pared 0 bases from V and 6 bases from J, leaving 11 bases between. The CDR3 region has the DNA TGTGCCTGGAGTGTACAAAGGACCGCTGAAGCTTTCTTT. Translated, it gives CAWSVQRTAEAFF.

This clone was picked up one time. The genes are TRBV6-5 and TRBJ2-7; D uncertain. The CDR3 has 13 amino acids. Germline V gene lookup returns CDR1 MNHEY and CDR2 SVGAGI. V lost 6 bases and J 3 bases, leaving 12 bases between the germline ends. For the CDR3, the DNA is TGTGCCAGCAGGCCCGGTTCATACTACGAGCAGTACTTC. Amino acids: CASRPGSYYEQYF.

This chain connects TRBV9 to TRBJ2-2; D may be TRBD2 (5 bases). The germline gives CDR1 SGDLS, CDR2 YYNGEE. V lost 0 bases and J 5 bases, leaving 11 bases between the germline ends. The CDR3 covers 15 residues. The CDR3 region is CASSVGSSRTGELFF. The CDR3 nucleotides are TGTGCCAGCAGCGTAGGCTCTAGCCGGACCGGGGAGCTGTTTTTT. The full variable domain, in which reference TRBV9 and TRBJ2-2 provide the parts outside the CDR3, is DSGVTQTPKHLITATGQRVTLRCSPRSGDLSVYWYQQSLDQGLQFLIQYYNGEERAKGNILERFSAQQFPDLHSELNLSSLELGDSALYFCASSVGSSRTGELFFGEGSRLTVL.